Each of the 2 T cell receptor beta chains below was sequenced from the same sample in a study of human T cells and chemical hapten exposure. TCRdb ran MiXCR on the RACE reads and lists one entry per CDR3 protein. Among 180,000 or so distinct CDR3 sequences listed, about 25% were seen once. Documented time point: patch test 3, about 24 weeks after DPC sensitization. Treatment indicated: therapeutic diphenylcyclopropenone sensitization with weekly scalp DPC. The starting material was whole blood, obtained in connection with sensitization to the hapten diphenylcyclopropenone (DPC). Receptors originate from a woman aged 40 to 50 with alopecia areata. Some clones in this sample may be carry-over from other donors' samples.

The chain employs TRBV4-1 and TRBJ2-1; D gene uncertain. CDR1 MGHRA and CDR2 YSYEKL come from the germline V gene. Between the trimmed V and J ends, which lost 4 bases and 8 bases, there was a span of 18 bases. The CDR3 contains 15 residues. The CDR3 region is CASSLAGPRRDEQFF. The CDR3 nucleotides are TGCGCCAGCAGCCTAGCCGGGCCCAGACGGGATGAGCAGTTCTTC.

The chain uses TRBV4-1 and TRBJ2-3, with 10 bases lining up with TRBD1. The CDR3 runs 16 residues. V dropped 1 base and J dropped 3; count of bases not matched to a gene: 4. In germline, CDR1 is MGHRA, CDR2 YSYEKL. In DNA, the CDR3 is TGCGCCAGCAGCCAAGCGGGACAGGGGCTGACAGATACGCAGTATTTT. This encodes CASSQAGQGLTDTQYF.